This TCR beta chain was sequenced during a study of T cell changes during pregnancy in multiple sclerosis. V dropped 5 bases and J dropped 6; count of bases not matched to a gene: 2. The CDR3 totals 11 residues. Germline V lookup: CDR1 DFQATT, CDR2 SNEGSKA (reference sequence). Only in-frame clones appear in the TCRdb table, and some are missing; sequencing was by immunoSEQ multiplex PCR. Seen here are fewer than 75,000 clones, around 90% observed once, and the top ten hold about 3.8%. The genes are TRBV20-1 and TRBJ1-2, with 8 positions matching TRBD1. The source was peripheral blood, collected after pregnancy. The receptor was isolated from a female donor in good health, enrolled as a control in a pregnancy study. The CDR3 coding sequence is TGCAGTGCTTGGACAGGGAATGGCTACACCTTC. Its protein product is CSAWTGNGYTF.